Here is one T cell receptor (beta chain) with its context. The antigen remains unidentified. The sample is drawn from a study of CD8+CD57+ T cells in acquired aplastic anemia. Study overall: On average, sorted CD4+ and CD8+ cells gave around 3 ug of DNA. Study-wide points: The study identified under 30 CD8+ CDR3 sequences shared by patients and controls.

Germline CDR1 and CDR2: SGHDT and YYEEEE. The CDR3 loop spans 13 amino acids. Trimming pared 4 bases from V and 3 bases from J, leaving 11 bases between. The use of genomic DNA as template underpinned the TCR beta VDJ and CDR3 profiling. TCRdb called the reads again in MiXCR, with one record for every CDR3 protein. The data hold about 270,000 distinct CDR3 sequences, with 56% observed a single time. The clonotype originates from a human donor with severe aplastic anemia or a healthy control (not recorded which). V usage is TRBV5-6 and J usage is TRBJ2-7; D is perhaps TRBD1 or TRBD2 (5 bases each). The sample comprised sorted CD4+, CD8+, or CD8+CD57+ T cells (not recorded which) from PBMCs. CDR3 sequence (DNA): TGTGCCAGCAGCCGCCGGGGCTACTACGAGCAGTACTTC. Encoded protein: CASSRRGYYEQYF.